Below, one T cell receptor (beta chain) is given with its context. What it recognizes is unknown. TCRdb's table, derived via immunoSEQ multiplex PCR, lists solely in-frame clones and lacks some. The table includes around 180,000 clones, around nine tenths detected once. Second doses were pooled across both intervals (about 4 or about 12 weeks). The data derive from a study of T cell responses to AZD1222 COVID-19 vaccine. Whole-study results and caveats: At baseline, seropositivity was found in only six or seven AZD1222 recipients. Increased Spike-specific TCR breadth and depth were observed after two AZD1222 doses. Spike-wide coverage was observed for vaccine-associated CD4 TCRs, with dominant responses at 160-218 and 743-854.

The sequence derives from an adult who received the AZD1222 COVID-19 vaccine. Specimen: peripheral blood, collected 28 days after the second AZD1222 dose.

The CDR3 here is CASSPGQGSHQETQYF. The DNA of the CDR3 is TGTGCCAGCAGTCCCGGACAGGGATCGCACCAAGAGACCCAGTACTTC. The rearrangement joins TRBV6-2 or TRBV6-3 to TRBJ2-5; 8 bases map to TRBD1. The CDR3 has 16 residues. Germline lookup yields CDR1 MNHEY and CDR2 SVGEGT. J lost 0 bases, V lost 5 bases, and 8 bases had no gene match.